The following is a TCR beta chain sequence with its context. V was clipped by 7 bases and J by 7 bases, with 19 bases between them. CDR1 and CDR2 (germline): MNHEY, SVGAGI. This CDR3 region has 15 residues. This specimen belongs to a study of blood T cell repertoires in COVID-19. As handled by the study authors: Cell counts per sample came from amplifying reference gene primers. Produced via immunoSEQ multiplex PCR; TCRdb's table is partial and in-frame only. V and J calls and clone size follow that table, whereas D and trimming were derived from the DNA. Of 40,000 or so clones detected, approximately 90% appear once; the ten largest clones hold about 11%.

This clonotype was sampled from a human donor in a cohort sampled during active COVID-19. Sequenced sample: peripheral blood. J is TRBJ2-2 and V is TRBV6-5; possible D gene TRBD1, 6 bases. The CDR3 sequence is CASTPLRGTDGELFF. The DNA of the CDR3 is TGTGCCAGCACCCCCCTCAGGGGTACGGACGGGGAGCTGTTTTTT.